The entry that follows covers one T cell receptor beta chain sequence. Its recognized antigen is unknown. The record has no base qualities; no much larger clone is one base away. Taken from the germline V gene (reference sequence), the CDR1 and CDR2 loops are GTSNPN and SVGIG. A distance of 17 bases separates the germline ends of V and J, which lose 7 bases and 4 bases respectively. The CDR3 sequence holds 14 residues, the cysteine and phenylalanine included. The only DNA kept is the CDR3, 42 bases in frame from the first base. At one collaborating source in Seattle, patients were enrolled during active infection and were followed longitudinally through the course of disease. Collaborating institutions collected whole blood in K2EDTA tubes following their own protocols. For TCRbeta analysis, collaborators shipped samples as frozen whole blood, isolated PBMCs, or DNA extracted from either of those sample types.

TCRbeta CDR3 regions were amplified from genomic DNA by means of the immunoSEQ Assay, a bias-controlled multiplex PCR. Regarding the original processing steps: Within the assay, amplification of reference gene primers was used to estimate how many nucleated cells each sample contained. Sequence reads were collapsed and filtered to measure the absolute abundance of every unique TCRbeta CDR3 rearrangement. For each sample, productive Simpson clonality was calculated as the square root of Simpson's diversity index across productive rearrangements. Not all clones reach the TCRdb copy of this immuneACCESS table, which keeps in-frame sequences only. Checked studies attribute under half of the gap to unresolved V genes and leave the rest unexplained. V and J calls and clone size follow that table, whereas D and trimming were derived from the DNA. The sample yields a few hundred thousand clones; approximately 85% were counted once. 0.87% of the sample goes to the ten largest clones.

This sample is drawn from a study of blood T cell repertoires in COVID-19 (dated by TCRdb to between 2020 and 2021). As for the study more broadly: Collaborator samples came from the United States, Italy and Spain and covered acute and convalescent phases of COVID-19. The prospective study material was composed of cDNA or gDNA derived from T cells, B-cell-depleted T cells, or PBMCs. The dataset comprised deeply sampled blood TCRbeta repertoires from subjects exposed to, actively infected with, or recovered from COVID-19. A freely available public database, intended as a resource for researchers studying the immune response to SARS-CoV-2, is where the repertoires were released. Samples were obtained from the ongoing ImmuneRACE study (first 160 participants) and from about 1,300 subjects provided by 6 global collaborators. The sample metadata nearly always contained a de-identified subject ID, COVID-19 status, age in years and sex. Where available, HLA class I and class II types were obtained from metadata supplied by the sample provider rather than from assay-based typing. Beyond this particular receptor, the publication reports: The quantity of clinical and demographic metadata differed by source and by participant and was supplied without curation.

The sample taken for sequencing was peripheral blood. The rearranged segments are TRBV30 and TRBJ2-1; TRBD1 could be the D gene, as 6 bases match. This TCR derives from a human donor with COVID-19, enrolled during active disease. The donor label of this sample is uncertain. This receptor carries the CDR3 CAFSEGVSYNEQFF. The DNA sequence is as follows: TGTGCCTTTTCAGAGGGGGTTTCATACAATGAGCAGTTCTTC.